One sample yielded the 17 T cell receptor beta chains listed below, sequenced in a study of blood T cell repertoires in COVID-19. Only in-frame clones appear in the TCRdb table, and some are missing; sequencing was by immunoSEQ multiplex PCR. Of 150,000 to 200,000 clones in the sample, around 90% are singletons; the top ten hold approximately 0.48%. The specimen sequenced was peripheral blood. The source is a man aged 45 to 65 with acute or convalescent COVID-19.

The gene calls are TRBV6-5 and TRBJ2-2; D is perhaps TRBD1 (5 bases). V lost 2 bases to trimming and J lost 7 bases, with 11 bases between them. The CDR3 covers 14 residues. Germline V gene sequence: CDR1 MNHEY, CDR2 SVGAGI. The CDR3 DNA reads as TGTGCCAGCAGTTACAGGACATCGGGCGGGGAGCTGTTTTTT. As protein: CASSYRTSGGELFF.

A single count supports this clone. This chain links TRBV6-2 or TRBV6-3 with TRBJ2-5; D perhaps matches TRBD2 (5 bases). Germline V gives CDR1 MNHEY, CDR2 SVGEGT. Trimming took 8 bases from V and 7 from J, leaving 14 bases between them. This CDR3 has 12 amino acids. CDR3 in amino acids: CASRPDLGTQYF. CDR3 DNA: TGTGCCAGCCGCCCGGACTTGGGGACCCAGTACTTC.

This clone was seen a handful of times. The chain is built from TRBV10-1 and TRBJ2-1, with 14 positions matching TRBD2. Germline trimming cut 5 bases from V and 8 bases from J; bases unmatched to any gene: 5. This CDR3 contains 15 residues. CDR1 and CDR2 (germline): WNHNN, SYGVQD (reference sequence). The CDR3 DNA reads as TGCGCCAGCAGTCGTGGGACTAGCGGGAGCTATGAGCAGTTCTTC. Translation gives CASSRGTSGSYEQFF.

This rearrangement joins TRBV12-3 or TRBV12-4 to TRBJ1-2; unclear D gene. Trimming cost V 3 bases and J 5 bases, with 7 bases left between them. This CDR3 region has 12 residues. CDR3 sequence: CASSFLGYGYTF. The CDR3 region has the DNA TGTGCCAGCAGTTTTCTAGGATATGGCTACACCTTC.

The chain employs TRBV19 and TRBJ2-1; D is possibly TRBD2 (6 bases). This CDR3 is built from 16 residues. Trimming cost V 4 bases and J 7 bases, with 20 bases left between them. Germline V gene sequence: CDR1 LNHDA, CDR2 SQIVND (reference sequence). CDR3 sequence reads: CASSTFRRADGNEQFF. In DNA, the CDR3 is TGTGCCAGTAGTACCTTTCGGAGGGCCGACGGAAATGAGCAGTTCTTC.

The chain carries TRBV7-3 and TRBJ2-3, with D perhaps TRBD2 (6 bases). CDR1 is SGHTA and CDR2 is FQGTGA in the germline V gene. This CDR3 has 14 amino acids. V lost 6 bases, J lost 4 bases, and 14 bases lay in between. Written as DNA, the CDR3 is TGTGCCAGCAGTCTAACCGGGAGTGCAGATACGCAGTATTTT. Protein sequence: CASSLTGSADTQYF.

V gene TRBV19 combines with J gene TRBJ1-4; D call uncertain. CDR1 and CDR2 (germline): LNHDA, SQIVND (reference sequence). V lost 5 bases and J 11 bases, leaving 18 bases between the germline ends. This CDR3 is 14 amino acids long. Written as DNA, the CDR3 is TGTGCCAGTAGTGACGACACCTGGGGAGAGAAACTGTTTTTT. Its translation is CASSDDTWGEKLFF.

Worth noting for this clone: At the DNA level, this CDR3 is encoded by other sequences in the same sample as well. The chain couples TRBV6-5 to TRBJ1-2; 8 bases match TRBD1. The germline V gene encodes CDR1 MNHEY and CDR2 SVGAGI. Trimming removed 1 base from V and 2 bases from J; junction bases left unmatched: 6. The CDR3 totals 16 residues. Here the CDR3 DNA reads TGTGCCAGCAGTTACTTAGGACAGGGTCTCAACTATGGCTACACCTTC. It codes for CASSYLGQGLNYGYTF.

The chain combines TRBV9 with TRBJ2-3; D may be TRBD1 (6 bases). Trimming removed 5 bases at V and 0 bases at J, with 16 bases between. CDR1 is SGDLS and CDR2 is YYNGEE in the germline V gene. The CDR3 length is 16 residues. As DNA, the CDR3 is TGTGCCAGCAGACCTGGACTGGGACAAAGCACAGATACGCAGTATTTT. This translates into CASRPGLGQSTDTQYF. Together with reference TRBV9 and TRBJ2-3, the CDR3 gives the full variable domain: DSGVTQTPKHLITATGQRVTLRCSPRSGDLSVYWYQQSLDQGLQFLIQYYNGEERAKGNILERFSAQQFPDLHSELNLSSLELGDSALYFCASRPGLGQSTDTQYFGPGTRLTVL.

This rearrangement joins TRBV13 to TRBJ1-1, with 9 bases aligning to TRBD1. V shed 5 bases, J shed 5 bases, and the junction held 6 bases outside the gene matches. The CDR3 length is 14 residues. Germline-derived CDR1 and CDR2 are PRHDT and FYEKMQ (reference sequence). CDR3 DNA sequence: TGTGCCAGCAGCAAGACAGGGGGGATAACTGAAGCTTTCTTT. Its translation is CASSKTGGITEAFF.

The gene calls are TRBV7-9 and TRBJ1-4; TRBD1 is a possible D gene (5 bases). V was pared by 6 bases and J by 0 bases, with 11 bases between. The CDR3 has 15 residues. Germline loops: CDR1 SEHNR, CDR2 FQNEAQ (reference sequence). The CDR3 reads CASRSTGSTNEKLFF. The CDR3 nucleotides are TGTGCCAGCAGGTCAACAGGTTCAACTAATGAAAAACTGTTTTTT. Filled out from reference TRBV7-9 and TRBJ1-4, the complete variable domain reads DTGVSQNPRHKITKRGQNVTFRCDPISEHNRLYWYRQTLGQGPEFLTYFQNEAQLEKSRLLSDRFSAERPKGSFSTLEIQRTEQGDSAMYLCASRSTGSTNEKLFFGSGTQLSVL.

The chain combines TRBV28 with TRBJ2-3; 9 bases are a match to TRBD2. The length of the CDR3 is 19 residues. V trimming: 1 base; J trimming: 3 bases; junction bases outside the gene matches: 14. CDR1 is MDHEN and CDR2 is SYDVKM in the germline V gene. The CDR3 here is CASSLLPGTSTRGTDTQYF. CDR3 sequence (DNA): TGTGCCAGCAGTTTATTACCCGGGACTAGCACCAGAGGTACAGATACGCAGTATTTT.

This chain joins TRBV5-1 and TRBJ1-6, with 7 nucleotides matching TRBD1. V gave up 4 bases and J gave up 8 bases; unmatched junction bases: 9. This CDR3 is built from 15 residues. Germline V gene data show CDR1 as SGHRS and CDR2 as YFSETQ. In DNA form, the CDR3 reads TGCGCCAGCAGCCAAGGGGGCAGGGCTGATTCACCCCTCCACTTT. Its translation: CASSQGGRADSPLHF.

The chain links TRBV28 to TRBJ2-7; D gene ambiguous. V lost 2 bases, J lost 7 bases, and 12 bases lay in between. This CDR3 region has 13 residues. Germline V gene lookup returns CDR1 MDHEN and CDR2 SYDVKM. CDR3 in DNA: TGTGCCAGCAGTTTAGGTGGTAGCTTAGAGCAGTACGTC. Translating it yields CASSLGGSLEQYV.

The chain has TRBV6-1 and TRBJ1-1; weak D call: TRBD1 (5 bases). V lost 3 bases and J 3 bases, leaving 14 bases between the germline ends. The germline V gene has CDR1 MNHNS and CDR2 SASEGT. The CDR3 covers 15 residues. The CDR3 is CASSDFRGRDTEAFF. CDR3 coding DNA: TGTGCCAGCAGTGATTTTCGGGGGAGAGACACTGAAGCTTTCTTT.

The rearrangement joins TRBV7-8 to TRBJ2-5; 7 positions agree with TRBD2. The CDR3 spans 18 residues. Germline-derived CDR1 and CDR2 are SGHVS and FQNEAQ. Trimming cost V 0 bases and J 4 bases; bases outside gene matches: 14. The CDR3 DNA reads as TGTGCCAGCAGCTTAGCGTTGGCAGCGGGAATGGAGGGAGAGACCCAGTACTTC. Protein: CASSLALAAGMEGETQYF.

The V and J genes are TRBV6-1 and TRBJ2-1, with unresolved D. The CDR3 runs 16 residues. Trimming pared 4 bases from V and 2 bases from J, leaving 15 bases between. Per the germline V gene, CDR1 is MNHNS and CDR2 is SASEGT. CDR3 loop: CASSALFSATYNEQFF. The CDR3 nucleotides read TGTGCCAGCAGTGCCCTCTTTAGTGCCACCTACAATGAGCAGTTCTTC.